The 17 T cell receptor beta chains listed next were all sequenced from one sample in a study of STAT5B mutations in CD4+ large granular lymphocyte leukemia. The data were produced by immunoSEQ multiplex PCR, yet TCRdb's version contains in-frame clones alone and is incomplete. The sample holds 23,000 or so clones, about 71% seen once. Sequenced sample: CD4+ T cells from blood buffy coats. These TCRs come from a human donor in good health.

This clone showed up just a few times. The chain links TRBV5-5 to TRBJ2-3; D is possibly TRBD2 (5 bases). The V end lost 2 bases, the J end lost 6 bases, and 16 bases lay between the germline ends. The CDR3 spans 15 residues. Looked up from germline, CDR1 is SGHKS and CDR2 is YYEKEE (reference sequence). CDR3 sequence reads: CASSFLSSRVDTQYF. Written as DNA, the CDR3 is TGTGCCAGCAGCTTCTTGTCATCGCGGGTCGATACGCAGTATTTT.

The CDR3 reads CASSSGQRGRTDTQYF. CDR3 nucleotides: TGCGCCAGCAGCTCGGGACAGAGGGGCCGAACAGATACGCAGTATTTT. The V and J genes are TRBV5-1 and TRBJ2-3, with 7 bases identical to TRBD1. The germline V gene encodes CDR1 SGHRS and CDR2 YFSETQ. The CDR3 runs 16 residues. With 3 bases clipped from V and 3 bases from J, the junction kept 10 bases outside the gene matches.

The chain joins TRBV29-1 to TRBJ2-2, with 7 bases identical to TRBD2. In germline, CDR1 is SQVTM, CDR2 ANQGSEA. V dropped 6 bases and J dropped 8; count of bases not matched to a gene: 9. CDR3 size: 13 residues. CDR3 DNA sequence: TGCAGCGTCGTAAGACTAGCCCCGGGGGAGCTGTTTTTT. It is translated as CSVVRLAPGELFF.

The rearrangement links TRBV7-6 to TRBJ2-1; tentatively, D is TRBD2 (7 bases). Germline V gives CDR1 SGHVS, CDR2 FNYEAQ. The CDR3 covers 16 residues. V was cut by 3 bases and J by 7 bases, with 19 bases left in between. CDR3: CASSFGGPLSSNEQFF. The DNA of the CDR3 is TGTGCCAGCAGCTTCGGGGGGCCTCTTAGTAGTAATGAGCAGTTCTTC.

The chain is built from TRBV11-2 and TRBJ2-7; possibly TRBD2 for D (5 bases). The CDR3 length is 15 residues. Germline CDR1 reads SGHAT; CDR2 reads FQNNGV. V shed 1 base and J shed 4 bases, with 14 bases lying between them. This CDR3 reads CASSLARTAGYEQYF. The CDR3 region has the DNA TGTGCCAGCAGCTTAGCCCGGACGGCGGGTTACGAGCAGTACTTC.

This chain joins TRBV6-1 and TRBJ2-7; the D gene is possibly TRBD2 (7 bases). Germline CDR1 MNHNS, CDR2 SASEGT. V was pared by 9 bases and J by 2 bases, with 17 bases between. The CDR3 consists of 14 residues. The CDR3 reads CASGSGGLPYEQYF. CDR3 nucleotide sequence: TGTGCCAGTGGGTCCGGGGGGCTTCCCTACGAGCAGTACTTC.

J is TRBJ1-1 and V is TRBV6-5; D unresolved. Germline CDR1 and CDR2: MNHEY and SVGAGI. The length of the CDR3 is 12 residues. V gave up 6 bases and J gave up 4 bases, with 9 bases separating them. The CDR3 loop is CASSTTVTEAFF. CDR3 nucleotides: TGTGCCAGCAGCACTACAGTCACTGAAGCTTTCTTT.

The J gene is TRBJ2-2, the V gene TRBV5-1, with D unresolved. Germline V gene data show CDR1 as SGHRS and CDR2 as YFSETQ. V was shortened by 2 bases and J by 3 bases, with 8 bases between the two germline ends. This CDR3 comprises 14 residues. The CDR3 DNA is TGCGCCAGCAGCTTTCCCCGGGACACCGGGGAGCTGTTTTTT. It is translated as CASSFPRDTGELFF.

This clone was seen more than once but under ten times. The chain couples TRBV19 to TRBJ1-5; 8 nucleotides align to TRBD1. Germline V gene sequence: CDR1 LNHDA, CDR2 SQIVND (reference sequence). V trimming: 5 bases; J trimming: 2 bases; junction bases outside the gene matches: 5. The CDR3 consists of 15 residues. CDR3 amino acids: CASSQGAQGNQPQHF. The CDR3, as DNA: TGTGCCAGTAGTCAGGGGGCGCAAGGCAATCAGCCCCAGCATTTT. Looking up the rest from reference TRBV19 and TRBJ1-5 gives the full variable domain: DGGITQSPKYLFRKEGQNVTLSCEQNLNHDAMYWYRQDPGQGLRLIYYSQIVNDFQKGDIAEGYSVSREKKESFPLTVTSAQKNPTAFYLCASSQGAQGNQPQHFGDGTRLSIL.

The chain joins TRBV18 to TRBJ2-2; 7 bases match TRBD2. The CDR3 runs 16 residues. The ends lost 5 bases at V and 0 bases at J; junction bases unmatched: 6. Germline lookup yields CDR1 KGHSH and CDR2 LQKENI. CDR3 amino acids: CASSLAGRANTGELFF. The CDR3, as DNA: TGTGCCAGCTCATTAGCGGGCAGGGCGAACACCGGGGAGCTGTTTTTT.

In nucleotides, the CDR3 is TGTGCCAGCAGCGACAGGGGGCGAAGCACAGATACGCAGTATTTT. Residues: CASSDRGRSTDTQYF. The chain links TRBV7-8 to TRBJ2-3; 10 nucleotides match TRBD1. CDR1 is SGHVS and CDR2 is FQNEAQ in the germline V gene. The CDR3 contains 15 residues. J was trimmed by 0 bases and V by 5 bases; bases with no gene match: 2.

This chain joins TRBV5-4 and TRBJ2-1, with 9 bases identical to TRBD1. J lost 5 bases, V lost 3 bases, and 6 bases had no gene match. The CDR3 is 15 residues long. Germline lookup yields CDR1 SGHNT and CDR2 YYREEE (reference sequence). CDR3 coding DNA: TGTGCCAGCAGCTCCCGGGACAGGGTACACAATGAGCAGTTCTTC. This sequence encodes CASSSRDRVHNEQFF. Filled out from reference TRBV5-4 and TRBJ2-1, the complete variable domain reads ETGVTQSPTHLIKTRGQQVTLRCSSQSGHNTVSWYQQALGQGPQFIFQYYREEENGRGNFPPRFSGLQFPNYSSELNVNALELDDSALYLCASSSRDRVHNEQFFGPGTRLTVL.

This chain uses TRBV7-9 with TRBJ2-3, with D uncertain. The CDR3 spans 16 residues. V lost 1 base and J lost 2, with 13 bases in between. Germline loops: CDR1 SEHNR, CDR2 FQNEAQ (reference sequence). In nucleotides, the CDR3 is TGTGCCAGCAGCTTAGGTTCGGCGATGGCCACAGATACGCAGTATTTT. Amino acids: CASSLGSAMATDTQYF.

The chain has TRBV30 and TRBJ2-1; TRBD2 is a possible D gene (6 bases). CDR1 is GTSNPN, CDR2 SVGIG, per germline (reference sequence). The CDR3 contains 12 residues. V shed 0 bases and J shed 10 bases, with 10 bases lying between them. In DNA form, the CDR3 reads TGTGCCTGGAGTGTCGGAGGAGGGGAGCAGTTCTTC. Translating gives CAWSVGGGEQFF.

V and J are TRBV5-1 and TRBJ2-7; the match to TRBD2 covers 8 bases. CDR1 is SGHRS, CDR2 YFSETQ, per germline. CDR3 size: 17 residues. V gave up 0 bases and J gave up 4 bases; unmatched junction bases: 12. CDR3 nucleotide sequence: TGCGCCAGCAGCTTGGGGACTAGCCTGTCGGTTTCGTACGAGCAGTACTTC. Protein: CASSLGTSLSVSYEQYF.

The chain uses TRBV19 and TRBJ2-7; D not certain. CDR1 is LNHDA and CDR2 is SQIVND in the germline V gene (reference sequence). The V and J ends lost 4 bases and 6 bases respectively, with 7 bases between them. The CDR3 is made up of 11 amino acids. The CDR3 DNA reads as TGTGCCAGTAGTACAAGTTCCGAGCAGTACTTC. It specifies CASSTSSEQYF.

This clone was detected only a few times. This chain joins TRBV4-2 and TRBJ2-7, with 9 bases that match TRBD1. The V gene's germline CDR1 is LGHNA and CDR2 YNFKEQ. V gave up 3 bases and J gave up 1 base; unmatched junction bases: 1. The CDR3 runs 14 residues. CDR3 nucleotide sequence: TGTGCCAGCAGCCAGGGACAGGGATCCTACGAGCAGTACTTC. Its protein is CASSQGQGSYEQYF.